The rows below give T cell receptor beta chains drawn from one sample of a study of post-analysis software for immune sequencing data. TCRdb independently ran MiXCR on the PCR reads; one entry per CDR3 protein. Of roughly 800,000 distinct CDR3 sequences listed, about 32% are singletons. Sequencing was performed on blood. Every receptor here comes from a girl between 10 and 17 years old with multiple sclerosis. Each CDR3 is given with its conserved first and last residue. Fields, in order: clone size, J gene, V gene, D gene, CDR3 protein, CDR3 DNA. A D gene is named only where the DNA matches it firmly. Only some rows state a clone size, as once, few, many or a class for expanded clones.

clone_size: -; j_call: TRBJ1-2; v_call: TRBV25-1; d_call: -; cdr3_aa: CASSHVGTVAGYTF; cdr3_nt: TGTGCCAGCAGTCATGTAGGGACTGTTGCTGGCTACACCTTC
clone_size: -; j_call: TRBJ1-4; v_call: TRBV29-1; d_call: -; cdr3_aa: CSVGQGVGEKLFF; cdr3_nt: TGCAGCGTTGGGCAGGGTGTTGGTGAAAAACTGTTTTTT
clone_size: -; j_call: TRBJ2-6; v_call: TRBV20-1; d_call: TRBD1; cdr3_aa: CSARDEGTASGANVLTF; cdr3_nt: TGCAGTGCTAGAGATGAGGGGACAGCCTCTGGGGCCAACGTCCTGACTTTC
clone_size: -; j_call: TRBJ2-3; v_call: TRBV2; d_call: TRBD2; cdr3_aa: CASSVSWASGSTDTQYF; cdr3_nt: TGTGCCAGCAGTGTCTCTTGGGCTAGCGGATCCACAGATACGCAGTATTTT
clone_size: -; j_call: TRBJ1-1; v_call: TRBV29-1; d_call: TRBD1; cdr3_aa: CSAIRDRGRENTEAFF; cdr3_nt: TGCAGCGCAATTCGGGACAGGGGCCGCGAGAACACTGAAGCTTTCTTT
clone_size: many; j_call: TRBJ2-3; v_call: TRBV5-6; d_call: -; cdr3_aa: CASSLGSGVSTDTQYF; cdr3_nt: TGTGCCAGCAGCTTGGGTAGCGGAGTAAGCACAGATACGCAGTATTTT
clone_size: many; j_call: TRBJ1-2; v_call: TRBV10-2; d_call: -; cdr3_aa: CASSGRRLYGYTF; cdr3_nt: TGCGCCAGCAGCGGACGGCGGCTCTATGGCTACACCTTC
clone_size: -; j_call: TRBJ1-5; v_call: TRBV20-1; d_call: -; cdr3_aa: CSARPRPGRQPQHF; cdr3_nt: TGCAGTGCTAGACCGCGTCCCGGACGGCAGCCCCAGCATTTT
clone_size: -; j_call: TRBJ2-6; v_call: TRBV11-2; d_call: TRBD2; cdr3_aa: CASRHSGTGANVLTF; cdr3_nt: TGTGCCAGCCGCCATAGCGGGACTGGGGCCAACGTCCTGACTTTC
clone_size: -; j_call: TRBJ2-7; v_call: TRBV25-1; d_call: -; cdr3_aa: CASSGQRVGSYNEQYF; cdr3_nt: TGTGCCAGCAGTGGCCAGCGGGTGGGCTCCTACAATGAGCAGTACTTC
clone_size: -; j_call: TRBJ2-1; v_call: TRBV5-1; d_call: -; cdr3_aa: CASSSLQGSDEQFF; cdr3_nt: TGCGCCAGCAGCTCCTTACAGGGTTCGGATGAGCAGTTCTTC
clone_size: many; j_call: TRBJ2-6; v_call: TRBV4-3; d_call: TRBD2; cdr3_aa: CASSQDTSGGSYSGANVLTF; cdr3_nt: TGCGCCAGCAGCCAAGACACTAGCGGGGGATCCTACTCTGGGGCCAACGTCCTGACTTTC
clone_size: few; j_call: TRBJ2-7; v_call: TRBV7-2; d_call: -; cdr3_aa: CASSPPGGHEQYF; cdr3_nt: TGTGCCAGCAGCCCCCCCGGAGGCCACGAGCAGTACTTC
clone_size: few; j_call: TRBJ2-1; v_call: TRBV7-8; d_call: TRBD2; cdr3_aa: CASSFRGGASYNEQFF; cdr3_nt: TGTGCCAGCAGCTTCCGCGGGGGGGCCTCCTACAATGAGCAGTTCTTC
clone_size: few; j_call: TRBJ2-7; v_call: TRBV2; d_call: TRBD1; cdr3_aa: CASKHGTGVDEQYF; cdr3_nt: TGTGCCAGCAAGCACGGGACAGGGGTCGACGAGCAGTACTTC
clone_size: -; j_call: TRBJ2-1; v_call: TRBV20-1; d_call: -; cdr3_aa: CSARGGPYNEQFF; cdr3_nt: TGCAGTGCACGAGGAGGACCCTACAATGAGCAGTTCTTC
clone_size: -; j_call: TRBJ1-5; v_call: TRBV4-2; d_call: -; cdr3_aa: CASSQTLYQPQHF; cdr3_nt: TGTGCCAGCAGCCAGACTTTGTATCAGCCCCAGCATTTT
clone_size: -; j_call: TRBJ1-4; v_call: TRBV6-6; d_call: TRBD1; cdr3_aa: CASSYPSGQGMNEKLFF; cdr3_nt: TGTGCCAGCAGTTACCCATCCGGACAGGGGATGAATGAAAAACTGTTTTTT
clone_size: once; j_call: TRBJ2-7; v_call: TRBV16; d_call: TRBD2; cdr3_aa: CASSQSLRGTYEQYF; cdr3_nt: TGTGCCAGCAGCCAATCGTTGCGGGGGACCTACGAGCAGTACTTC
clone_size: many; j_call: TRBJ2-1; v_call: TRBV29-1; d_call: -; cdr3_aa: CSVPGVHSYNEQFF; cdr3_nt: TGCAGCGTTCCCGGGGTGCACTCCTACAATGAGCAGTTCTTC
clone_size: -; j_call: TRBJ2-1; v_call: TRBV29-1; d_call: -; cdr3_aa: CSVAMTLNPGEQFF; cdr3_nt: TGCAGCGTTGCCATGACTTTGAATCCGGGTGAGCAGTTCTTC
clone_size: few; j_call: TRBJ2-5; v_call: TRBV6-5; d_call: TRBD1; cdr3_aa: CASSYGGQGLETQYF; cdr3_nt: TGTGCCAGCAGTTACGGGGGACAGGGGCTTGAGACCCAGTACTTC
clone_size: many; j_call: TRBJ2-5; v_call: TRBV5-1; d_call: -; cdr3_aa: CASSNHQETQYF; cdr3_nt: TGCGCCAGCAGTAACCACCAAGAGACCCAGTACTTC
clone_size: -; j_call: TRBJ2-3; v_call: TRBV7-2; d_call: -; cdr3_aa: CASSLGLHGGTDTQYF; cdr3_nt: TGTGCCAGCAGCTTGGGGCTACATGGGGGCACAGATACGCAGTATTTT
clone_size: -; j_call: TRBJ2-3; v_call: TRBV24-1; d_call: TRBD1; cdr3_aa: CATSDPGQGTDTQYF; cdr3_nt: TGTGCCACCAGTGATCCGGGACAGGGGACAGATACGCAGTATTTT
clone_size: -; j_call: TRBJ2-2; v_call: TRBV9; d_call: TRBD2; cdr3_aa: CASSGDVGLAGVTGERFF; cdr3_nt: TGTGCCAGCAGCGGGGACGTTGGACTAGCGGGAGTCACCGGGGAGCGGTTTTTT
clone_size: -; j_call: TRBJ2-7; v_call: TRBV6-4; d_call: -; cdr3_aa: CASSLRGRGELPSYEQYF; cdr3_nt: TGTGCCAGCAGCCTCAGGGGGCGGGGGGAGCTCCCCTCCTACGAGCAGTACTTC
clone_size: -; j_call: TRBJ2-5; v_call: TRBV24-1; d_call: -; cdr3_aa: CTRLRLEQYF; cdr3_nt: TGTACCCGATTACGGCTAGAGCAGTACTTC
clone_size: -; j_call: TRBJ1-1; v_call: TRBV20-1; d_call: -; cdr3_aa: CRARDWNTEAFF; cdr3_nt: TGCAGGGCTCGCGACTGGAACACTGAAGCTTTCTTT
clone_size: few; j_call: TRBJ2-5; v_call: TRBV12-3/TRBV12-4; d_call: TRBD1; cdr3_aa: CASSLSGTEKETQYF; cdr3_nt: TGTGCCAGCAGTCTTTCCGGGACAGAAAAAGAGACCCAGTACTTC
clone_size: few; j_call: TRBJ2-1; v_call: TRBV27; d_call: TRBD2; cdr3_aa: CASSLWTSGYNEQFF; cdr3_nt: TGTGCCAGCAGTTTATGGACTAGCGGCTACAATGAGCAGTTCTTC
clone_size: many; j_call: TRBJ2-1; v_call: TRBV5-1; d_call: -; cdr3_aa: CASRLSSGTINEQFF; cdr3_nt: TGCGCCAGCAGGTTATCCTCCGGGACCATCAATGAGCAGTTCTTC
clone_size: -; j_call: TRBJ1-1; v_call: TRBV20-1; d_call: TRBD1; cdr3_aa: CSAKGAANLEAFF; cdr3_nt: TGCAGTGCCAAGGGGGCCGCGAATCTTGAAGCTTTCTTT
clone_size: -; j_call: TRBJ1-1; v_call: TRBV6-6; d_call: -; cdr3_aa: CASPPGLRTTEAFF; cdr3_nt: TGTGCCAGTCCTCCGGGACTCAGGACCACTGAAGCTTTCTTT
clone_size: few; j_call: TRBJ2-7; v_call: TRBV6-5; d_call: -; cdr3_aa: CASSIRGLDEQYF; cdr3_nt: TGTGCCAGCAGTATAAGGGGCTTGGACGAGCAGTACTTC
clone_size: -; j_call: TRBJ2-5; v_call: TRBV3-1; d_call: TRBD2; cdr3_aa: CASSQEGRLAGIQETQYF; cdr3_nt: TGTGCCAGCAGCCAGGAAGGCCGACTAGCGGGGATCCAAGAGACCCAGTACTTC
clone_size: few; j_call: TRBJ2-5; v_call: TRBV10-3; d_call: -; cdr3_aa: CAISEKETQYF; cdr3_nt: TGTGCCATCAGTGAGAAAGAGACCCAGTACTTC
clone_size: few; j_call: TRBJ2-1; v_call: TRBV20-1; d_call: TRBD2; cdr3_aa: CSARAGLAGGSSYNEQFF; cdr3_nt: TGCAGTGCTCGGGCGGGACTAGCGGGAGGGAGCTCCTACAATGAGCAGTTCTTC
clone_size: once; j_call: TRBJ2-5; v_call: TRBV5-1; d_call: -; cdr3_aa: CASSSNWGYQETQYF; cdr3_nt: TGCGCCAGCAGCTCCAACTGGGGGTACCAAGAGACCCAGTACTTC
clone_size: -; j_call: TRBJ1-3; v_call: TRBV7-8; d_call: -; cdr3_aa: CASSQPDRFSSGNTIYF; cdr3_nt: TGTGCCAGCAGCCAACCTGACAGGTTTAGCTCTGGAAACACCATATATTTT
clone_size: few; j_call: TRBJ2-3; v_call: TRBV28; d_call: -; cdr3_aa: CASRRVGLTDTQYF; cdr3_nt: TGTGCCAGCCGTAGGGTGGGACTCACAGATACGCAGTATTTT
clone_size: -; j_call: TRBJ1-5; v_call: TRBV2; d_call: -; cdr3_aa: CASSPDGNSDQPQHF; cdr3_nt: TGTGCCAGCAGTCCCGACGGAAATAGCGATCAGCCCCAGCATTTT
clone_size: -; j_call: TRBJ1-1; v_call: TRBV12-3/TRBV12-4; d_call: -; cdr3_aa: CASSLHGMNTEAFF; cdr3_nt: TGTGCCAGCAGTTTACACGGAATGAACACTGAAGCTTTCTTT